This T cell receptor (beta chain) was profiled in a study of blood T cell repertoires in COVID-19. Whole-study context: Whether acute or convalescent, the COVID-19 samples came from the United States, Italy and Spain. The analysed material was cDNA or gDNA that came from T cells, B-cell-depleted T cells, or PBMCs.

The CDR3 has 18 residues. Germline V gives CDR1 KGHSH, CDR2 LQKENI. Trimming left V 3 bases short and J 2 bases short, with 22 bases between. The assay was immunoSEQ multiplex PCR, and TCRdb's table has in-frame clones only and misses some. Among about 180,000 clones listed, approximately 79% were seen once. What was sequenced was peripheral blood. The V and J genes are TRBV18 and TRBJ2-5; perhaps TRBD1 as D (6 bases). The TCR was taken from a woman aged 60-70 years with COVID-19, enrolled during active disease. DNA for the CDR3: TGTGCCAGCTCACCCCGGACAGTCGACGCACGATCGCAAGAGACCCAGTACTTC. Protein sequence: CASSPRTVDARSQETQYF.